This record concerns one T cell receptor beta chain sequence. Which antigen it targets is not known. No base quality values were provided; no much bigger clone lies one nucleotide off. Its CDR3 holds 15 amino acids, cysteine through phenylalanine. The only DNA kept is the CDR3, 45 bases in frame from the first base. V was cut back by 7 bases and J by 0 bases, leaving a gap of 12 bases between them. The germline V gene sets CDR1 to SNHLY and CDR2 to FYNNEI. The data were taken from a study of response to subunit inactivated influenza vaccine (dated by TCRdb to 2017 to 2018). Regarding the complete study: Deep quantitative profiling of the T cell receptor repertoire was used in the study to follow responses to a trivalent subunit inactivated influenza vaccine. Here is what the overall study found, with its caveats: According to the authors, only a limited number of new T cells may be recruited by each seasonal influenza vaccination.

To prepare the library, RT-PCR was applied. The listed sequencing device is Illumina HiSeq 2500. The public reads were quality trimmed at Q25 with fastp and then assembled into clones with MiXCR by TCRdb, keeping productive beta chains. Records with the same CDR3 protein are collapsed into one entry carrying the most frequent genes and DNA. The sample has 550,000 to 650,000 distinct CDR3 sequences on record, 12% of them singletons. The top ten constitute around 9.6% of the sample. The sequence came from a man in his fifties or sixties who received an inactivated influenza vaccine. Donor details come from another sample of the same person, matched by shared clones. Material: PBMCs from blood, obtained on the day of vaccination. The chain was built from TRBV2 and TRBJ2-2, with the D gene not clear enough to name. The bases are TGTGCCAGCACAAGCTTCCTCGCGAACACCGGGGAGCTGTTTTTT. Its protein reads: CASTSFLANTGELFF.